A single sample gave rise to the 3 T cell receptor beta chains below, sequenced in a study of T cells after yellow fever vaccination. From the 5' RACE reads, TCRdb called clonotypes with MiXCR, one entry per CDR3 protein. The table shows 50,000 to 75,000 distinct CDR3 sequences, with roughly 6.9% occurring only once. The sample consisted of CD8+ T cells sorted from PBMCs, taken on the day of the first yellow fever vaccination. Receptors originate from a man younger than 35 who received the YFV17D yellow fever vaccine.

This sequence joins TRBV5-1 and TRBJ2-1; D gene ambiguous. Deletions cut 1 base from V and 1 base from J, with 6 bases between. The CDR3 loop spans 14 amino acids. Per the germline V gene, CDR1 is SGHRS and CDR2 is YFSETQ. The CDR3 DNA is TGCGCCAGCAGCTTGTGGGGTTCCTACAATGAGCAGTTCTTC. Protein product: CASSLWGSYNEQFF.

This clonotype has only a few counts. V gene TRBV19 combines with J gene TRBJ1-1, with D tentatively TRBD1 (5 bases). Trimming pared 6 bases from V and 4 bases from J, leaving 12 bases between. This CDR3 is built from 13 residues. CDR1 LNHDA and CDR2 SQIVND come from the germline V gene (reference sequence). The CDR3 is CASRESGLTEAFF. The CDR3 nucleotides read TGTGCCAGTAGAGAATCGGGGCTCACTGAAGCTTTCTTT.

This clonotype was seen many times. This chain links TRBV5-1 with TRBJ2-1, with no clear D. The germline V gene encodes CDR1 SGHRS and CDR2 YFSETQ. V shed 0 bases and J shed 9 bases, with 10 bases lying between them. The CDR3 contains 13 residues. Here the CDR3 reads CASSLGLTVEQFF. Written as DNA, the CDR3 is TGCGCCAGCAGCTTGGGGTTAACGGTTGAGCAGTTCTTC.